The clone carrying this TCR beta chain turned up a few times. Its antigen is undetermined. The data belong to a study of cytomegalovirus exposure and HLA in healthy donors. Background on the study: Within the Caucasian-associated ancestry cluster were around 81% of the roughly 430 genotyped donors.

PCR was performed using 60 Vbeta and 13 Jbeta primers. Profiling relied on immunoSEQ multiplex PCR, and the TCRdb table lists in-frame clones only, not all of them. The top ten clones hold approximately 15% of a sample with about 140,000 clones, 73% of them seen once. Findings and caveats of the study: In a later analysis, across HLA loci, associated TCR counts were highest for DRB1, lowest for HLA-C. An analysis that was carried out later associated some 17,000 TCR beta sequences with HLA alleles at 0.05 false discovery rate. Researchers catalogued some 160 TCR beta chains as cytomegalovirus-associated.

Germline loops: CDR1 SGHRS, CDR2 YFSETQ. V shed 0 bases, J shed 2 bases, and the junction held 3 bases outside the gene matches. This CDR3 spans 15 amino acids. The receptor was isolated from a human donor in good health. The chain couples TRBV5-1 to TRBJ2-5, with TRBD2 identical over 8 bases. Sequencing input: PBMCs. The CDR3 spells CASSLGLATQETQYF. In DNA form, the CDR3 reads TGCGCCAGCAGCTTGGGACTAGCGACTCAAGAGACCCAGTACTTC.